The clone carrying this T cell receptor (beta chain) has ten or more counts. The antigen is not known. This sample is part of a study of T-cell reconstitution after alpha-beta-depleted transplantation in children. It was with unique molecular identifiers that the TCRbeta library was prepared. TCRdb itself ran the PCR reads through MiXCR, one entry per CDR3 protein. The sample consists of 400,000 to 550,000 distinct CDR3 sequences, 8% to 11% of them appearing once. Study-wide findings and caveats: Reported findings indicate that, about two months after transplant, alpha-beta T cells came from several hundred expanded clones, which were derived from non-depleted graft cells. Recipient T cells and thymic progenitors that survived gave rise to the high TCRbeta diversity observed at day 60 in some patients. Once a year had passed after transplant, T-cell counts and diversity came mostly from newly produced T cells.

V lost 8 bases and J lost 6; bases outside the gene matches: 3. The CDR3 runs 12 residues. This sequence originates from a child under 10 years old with inherited bone marrow failure, due to receive a stem cell transplant. Specimen: PBMCs, collected before TCRalphabeta/CD19-depleted stem cell transplant. The rearrangement links TRBV12-3 or TRBV12-4 to TRBJ2-7, with 11 bases fitting TRBD1. Here the CDR3 reads CASGQGAGEQYF. As DNA, the CDR3 is TGTGCCAGCGGACAGGGGGCCGGCGAGCAGTACTTC.